Shown below are 25 T cell receptor beta chains from a single sample sequenced in a study of vaccination effects on CD4 cells after COVID-19. The ViraFEST assay expanded antigen-specific CD4+ T cells with viral peptide pools before sequencing. Having been cultured for around ten days, the cells underwent CD4+ T cell isolation. Everyone in the study got two shots of either the BNT162b2 or mRNA-1273 vaccine. Clones were sequenced by immunoSEQ multiplex PCR, and TCRdb holds only the in-frame ones, with some missing. The sample consists of tens of thousands of clones, over 70% of them appearing once. Antigen specificity for these receptors is unknown. Sequenced here: CD4+ T cells from PBMCs cultured with HCoV-229E spike peptides, sampled after COVID-19 vaccination. The receptors derive from a human donor who received a COVID-19 vaccine.

This clone appeared a few times. CDR3 region: CASRDSGSGNTIYF. The DNA for the CDR3 is TGCGCCAGCAGGGACTCAGGCTCTGGAAACACCATATATTTT. This chain links TRBV10-1 with TRBJ1-3; D call uncertain. This CDR3 comprises 14 residues. Germline CDR1 reads WNHNN; CDR2 reads SYGVQD (reference sequence). Trimming stripped 6 bases from V and 0 bases from J, with 9 bases between.

The chain has TRBV2 and TRBJ1-5, with 8 positions matching TRBD1. The CDR3 totals 14 residues. CDR1 is SNHLY and CDR2 is FYNNEI in the germline V gene. The V gene end was trimmed by 6 bases and the J gene end by 6 bases; junction bases not matched to a gene: 7. CDR3 DNA: TGTGCCAGCAGCGTACAGGGGGTTGGTCAGCCCCAGCATTTT. This translates into CASSVQGVGQPQHF.

This clone was recorded a few times. The chain is built from TRBV6-5 and TRBJ1-3; unclear D gene. The CDR3 is made up of 14 amino acids. Looked up from germline, CDR1 is MNHEY and CDR2 is SVGAGI. V was cut by 6 bases and J by 0 bases, with 9 bases left in between. The CDR3 DNA sequence: TGTGCCAGCAGCCTCGGACCCTCTGGAAACACCATATATTTT. Protein product: CASSLGPSGNTIYF.

J is TRBJ1-3 and V is TRBV3-1 (or the pseudogene TRBV3-2); D is unclear. This CDR3 comprises 17 residues. Trimming removed 3 bases at V and 0 bases at J, with 15 bases between. Looked up from germline, CDR1 is LGHDT and CDR2 is YNNKEL (reference sequence). The CDR3: CASSHGGLSTSGNTIYF. The CDR3 DNA reads as TGTGCCAGCAGCCACGGAGGGTTGTCGACCTCTGGAAACACCATATATTTT.

This clone showed up just once. The chain joins TRBV19 to TRBJ2-1, with 12 bases aligning to TRBD2. In germline, CDR1 is LNHDA, CDR2 SQIVND (reference sequence). With 5 bases clipped from V and 4 bases from J, the junction kept 3 bases outside the gene matches. The CDR3 loop spans 15 amino acids. This CDR3 is CASSVGLAGYNEQFF. The CDR3 region has the DNA TGTGCCAGTAGTGTCGGACTAGCGGGGTACAATGAGCAGTTCTTC. Using reference TRBV19 and TRBJ2-1 for the parts outside the CDR3, the full variable domain is DGGITQSPKYLFRKEGQNVTLSCEQNLNHDAMYWYRQDPGQGLRLIYYSQIVNDFQKGDIAEGYSVSREKKESFPLTVTSAQKNPTAFYLCASSVGLAGYNEQFFGPGTRLTVL.

The chain employs TRBV27 and TRBJ2-3; TRBD2 matches 8 bases. Germline V gives CDR1 MNHEY, CDR2 SMNVEV (reference sequence). V shed 7 bases, J shed 2 bases, and the junction held 8 bases outside the gene matches. The CDR3 contains 15 residues. In DNA form, the CDR3 reads TGTGCCAGCACCTTGAGAGCGGGAGTCACAGATACGCAGTATTTT. Protein product: CASTLRAGVTDTQYF.

In this sample, this clone turned up once. V is TRBV11-2 and J is TRBJ1-2; D remains unclear. The length of the CDR3 is 12 residues. Germline V CDR1 and CDR2: SGHAT, FQNNGV. Deletions cut 3 bases from V and 8 bases from J, with 10 bases between. The CDR3 bases are TGTGCCAGCAGCTTTAGGGAATTGGGCTACACCTTC. Protein product: CASSFRELGYTF. The whole variable domain, remainder taken from reference TRBV11-2 and TRBJ1-2, is EAGVAQSPRYKIIEKRQSVAFWCNPISGHATLYWYQQILGQGPKLLIQFQNNGVVDDSQLPKDRFSAERLKGVDSTLKIQPAKLEDSAVYLCASSFRELGYTFGSGTRLTVV.

The rearrangement links TRBV5-1 to TRBJ2-5; TRBD2 matches at 10 bases. The CDR3 loop spans 14 amino acids. The germline V gene encodes CDR1 SGHRS and CDR2 YFSETQ. The J segment lost 7 bases and the V segment lost 0 bases, leaving 3 bases of the junction unmatched. The CDR3 loop is CASSLEIAGGTQYF. In DNA, the CDR3 is TGCGCCAGCAGCTTGGAGATAGCGGGGGGGACCCAGTACTTC.

The chain is built from TRBV5-1 and TRBJ2-5; no reliable D call. The length of the CDR3 is 14 residues. Between the trimmed V and J ends, which lost 1 base and 2 bases, there was a span of 9 bases. Germline loops: CDR1 SGHRS, CDR2 YFSETQ. The CDR3 coding sequence is TGCGCCAGCAGCTTGTGGGCTAGGCAAGAGACCCAGTACTTC. It encodes CASSLWARQETQYF. Variable domain in full (rest from reference TRBV5-1 and TRBJ2-5): KAGVTQTPRYLIKTRGQQVTLSCSPISGHRSVSWYQQTPGQGLQFLFEYFSETQRNKGNFPGRFSGRQFSNSRSEMNVSTLELGDSALYLCASSLWARQETQYFGPGTRLLVL.

This clone was recorded only once. J is TRBJ1-3 and V is TRBV5-1; tentatively, D is TRBD1 (5 bases). Per the germline V gene, CDR1 is SGHRS and CDR2 is YFSETQ. V lost 3 bases, J lost 4 bases, and 11 bases lay in between. The CDR3 sequence is 14 residues long. The CDR3 protein is CASSSRDLGNTIYF. The CDR3 nucleotides read TGCGCCAGCAGCTCTCGGGACCTAGGAAACACCATATATTTT.

The rearrangement uses TRBV18 and TRBJ2-5, with D perhaps matching TRBD2 (6 bases). The CDR3 length is 14 residues. Germline lookup yields CDR1 KGHSH and CDR2 LQKENI. Trimming pared 0 bases from V and 5 bases from J, leaving 10 bases between. The CDR3 reads CASSPPGGVETQYF. The CDR3 nucleotides read TGTGCCAGCTCACCACCGGGAGGCGTGGAGACCCAGTACTTC.

This clone has only a few counts. J is TRBJ1-1 and V is TRBV2; no firm D call. Germline values: CDR1 SNHLY, CDR2 FYNNEI. The length of the CDR3 is 14 residues. The germline V and J ends were trimmed by 3 bases and 0 bases, with 8 bases remaining between them. As DNA, the CDR3 is TGTGCCAGCAGTGACAGCTTATTGAACACTGAAGCTTTCTTT. Residues: CASSDSLLNTEAFF.

The rearrangement joins TRBV14 to TRBJ1-2; D possibly corresponds to TRBD1 (6 bases). V gave up 1 base and J gave up 6 bases, with 12 bases separating them. The germline gives CDR1 SGHDN, CDR2 FVKESK. CDR3 size: 14 residues. The CDR3 here is CASSQVQGPNGYTF. The CDR3 DNA reads as TGTGCCAGCAGCCAAGTGCAGGGGCCAAATGGCTACACCTTC. The full variable domain, completed using reference TRBV14 and TRBJ1-2, is EAGVTQFPSHSVIEKGQTVTLRCDPISGHDNLYWYRRVMGKEIKFLLHFVKESKQDESGMPNNRFLAERTGGTYSTLKVQPAELEDSGVYFCASSQVQGPNGYTFGSGTRLTVV.

V and J are TRBV6-5 and TRBJ2-7, with TRBD1 as a possible D gene (6 bases). Germline CDR1 and CDR2: MNHEY and SVGAGI. The CDR3 covers 14 residues. The V and J ends lost 0 bases and 2 bases respectively, with 8 bases between them. In DNA form, the CDR3 reads TGTGCCAGCAGTTACTCGACAGGAGCCTACGAGCAGTACTTC. It codes for CASSYSTGAYEQYF.

The V and J genes are TRBV5-1 and TRBJ1-3; the match to TRBD1 covers 8 bases. V lost 0 bases and J lost 6; bases outside the gene matches: 5. Germline assignment: CDR1 SGHRS and CDR2 YFSETQ. The CDR3 runs to 15 residues. The CDR3, as DNA: TGCGCCAGCAGCTTGGACAGGGGGGGAACAAACACCATATATTTT. The encoded protein is CASSLDRGGTNTIYF.

This chain connects TRBV5-4 to TRBJ2-1; D is undetermined. V lost 3 bases and J lost 5, with 9 bases in between. Germline V CDR1 and CDR2: SGHNT, YYREEE (reference sequence). The CDR3 consists of 13 residues. Here the CDR3 reads CASSSNTDNEQFF. Here the CDR3 DNA reads TGTGCCAGCAGCTCCAACACCGACAATGAGCAGTTCTTC.

This chain links TRBV6-5 with TRBJ1-4, with a possible D match to TRBD1 (5 bases). Trimming left V 2 bases short and J 4 bases short, with 11 bases between. Germline V gives CDR1 MNHEY, CDR2 SVGAGI. This CDR3 contains 15 residues. In nucleotides, the CDR3 is TGTGCCAGCAGTTACCAGGGCCAGGGTAATGAAAAACTGTTTTTT. Translating it yields CASSYQGQGNEKLFF.

The chain has TRBV19 and TRBJ1-5, with TRBD1 identical over 7 bases. This CDR3 has 15 amino acids. CDR1 LNHDA and CDR2 SQIVND come from the germline V gene (reference sequence). V was pared by 7 bases and J by 7 bases, with 13 bases of the junction left unmatched. CDR3 sequence: CASIGQGGLLQPQHF. CDR3 bases: TGTGCCAGTATCGGGCAGGGGGGTTTGTTACAGCCCCAGCATTTT.

The V call is TRBV5-1, the J call TRBJ1-2; 8 nucleotides agree with TRBD1. J was trimmed by 1 base and V by 7 bases; bases with no gene match: 9. The CDR3 loop spans 15 amino acids. The germline CDR1 and CDR2 sequences are SGHRS and YFSETQ. This CDR3 reads CASGTGQAINYGYTF. In DNA form, the CDR3 reads TGCGCCAGCGGGACAGGACAGGCTATTAACTATGGCTACACCTTC.

This rearrangement joins TRBV6-4 to TRBJ2-3, with D unresolved. The V gene lost 5 bases and the J gene lost 0 bases, with 6 bases spanning the gap. CDR3 length: 13 amino acids. Looked up from germline, CDR1 is MRHNA and CDR2 is SNTAGT. The CDR3 region is CASSITSTDTQYF. The CDR3 bases are TGTGCCAGCAGTATCACTAGCACAGATACGCAGTATTTT.

This clone was counted a few times. J is TRBJ2-3 and V is TRBV11-2; D perhaps matches TRBD1 (6 bases). This CDR3 is 18 amino acids long. Between the trimmed V and J ends, which lost 3 bases and 5 bases, there was a span of 24 bases. Per germline, CDR1 SGHAT and CDR2 FQNNGV. This CDR3 reads CASSFPTSGFGTLDTQYF. The CDR3 DNA reads TGTGCCAGCAGCTTCCCGACTTCGGGCTTCGGGACACTAGATACGCAGTATTTT.

This clone showed up just a few times. The genes are TRBV5-1 and TRBJ1-4; 7 bases align to TRBD1. The V gene end was trimmed by 0 bases and the J gene end by 8 bases; junction bases not matched to a gene: 10. The CDR3 runs 16 residues. CDR1 SGHRS and CDR2 YFSETQ come from the germline V gene. The CDR3 region is CASSLGWGTEGEKLFF. In DNA, the CDR3 is TGCGCCAGCAGCTTGGGATGGGGGACAGAAGGCGAAAAACTGTTTTTT.

The gene calls are TRBV6-6 and TRBJ2-2, with TRBD2 identical over 14 bases. In germline, CDR1 is MNHNY, CDR2 SVGAGI (reference sequence). The V and J ends lost 5 bases and 3 bases, in that order; junction bases with no gene match: 8. This CDR3 has 18 amino acids. The CDR3 region is CASSHPTSGRVDTGELFF. The CDR3 DNA is TGTGCCAGCAGTCACCCGACTAGCGGGAGGGTAGACACCGGGGAGCTGTTTTTT.

V and J are TRBV5-1 and TRBJ2-5, with D perhaps matching TRBD1 (5 bases). Between the trimmed V and J ends, which lost 9 bases and 3 bases, there was a span of 15 bases. The CDR3 length is 13 residues. Germline V gives CDR1 SGHRS, CDR2 YFSETQ. CDR3 sequence: CATAFDRKETQYF. CDR3 sequence (DNA): TGCGCCACCGCCTTCGACAGAAAAGAGACCCAGTACTTC.

CDR3 in amino acids: CASSLEPTGLGEKLFF. Written as DNA, the CDR3 is TGCGCCAGCAGCTTAGAACCGACGGGCCTCGGCGAAAAACTGTTTTTT. The chain couples TRBV5-1 to TRBJ1-4, with unresolved D. Germline-derived CDR1 and CDR2 are SGHRS and YFSETQ. Trimming cost V 2 bases and J 8 bases, with 19 bases left between them. The CDR3 consists of 16 residues.